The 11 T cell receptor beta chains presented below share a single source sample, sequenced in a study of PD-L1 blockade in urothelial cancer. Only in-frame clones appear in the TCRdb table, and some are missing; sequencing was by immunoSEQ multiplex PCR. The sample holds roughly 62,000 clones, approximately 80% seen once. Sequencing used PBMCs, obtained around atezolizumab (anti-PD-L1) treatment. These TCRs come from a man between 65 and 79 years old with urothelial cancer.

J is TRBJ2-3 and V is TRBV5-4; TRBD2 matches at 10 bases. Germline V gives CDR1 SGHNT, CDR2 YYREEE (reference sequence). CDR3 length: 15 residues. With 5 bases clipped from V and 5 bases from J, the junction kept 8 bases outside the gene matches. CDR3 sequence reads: CASRFGLADLDTQYF. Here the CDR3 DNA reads TGTGCCAGCAGATTCGGACTAGCGGATCTAGATACGCAGTATTTT.

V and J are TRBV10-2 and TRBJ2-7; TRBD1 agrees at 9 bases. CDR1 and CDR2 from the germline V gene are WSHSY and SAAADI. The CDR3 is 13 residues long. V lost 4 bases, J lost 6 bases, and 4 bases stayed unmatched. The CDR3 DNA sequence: TGCGCCAGCAGTGGGACAGGGGCGGGCGAGCAGTACTTC. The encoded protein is CASSGTGAGEQYF.

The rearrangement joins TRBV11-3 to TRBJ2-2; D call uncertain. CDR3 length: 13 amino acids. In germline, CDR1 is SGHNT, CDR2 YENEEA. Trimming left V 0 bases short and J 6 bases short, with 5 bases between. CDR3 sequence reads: CASSLDQSGELFF. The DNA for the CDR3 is TGTGCCAGCAGCTTAGATCAATCCGGGGAGCTGTTTTTT.

The CDR3 protein is CASSLGATGAGNTIYF. CDR3 sequence (DNA): TGTGCCAGCAGCTTAGGGGCGACAGGAGCTGGAAACACCATATATTTT. The rearrangement links TRBV7-8 to TRBJ1-3; D perhaps matches TRBD1 (6 bases). V lost 1 base and J lost 2, with 12 bases in between. Per the germline V gene, CDR1 is SGHVS and CDR2 is FQNEAQ. This CDR3 region has 16 residues.

In DNA, the CDR3 is TGTGCCTGGAGCCCCAGGTCCAGGGGACCTTCGGTCAACATTCAGTACTTC. It specifies CAWSPRSRGPSVNIQYF. This sequence joins TRBV30 and TRBJ2-4; a possible D gene is TRBD1 (6 bases). Germline CDR1 is GTSNPN and CDR2 is SVGIG (reference sequence). Trimming left V 3 bases short and J 7 bases short, with 25 bases between. The CDR3 spans 17 residues. Looking up the rest from reference TRBV30 and TRBJ2-4 gives the full variable domain: SQTIHQWPATLVQPVGSPLSLECTVEGTSNPNLYWYRQAAGRGLQLLFYSVGIGQISSEVPQNLSASRPQDRQFILSSKKLLLSDSGFYLCAWSPRSRGPSVNIQYFGAGTRLSVL.

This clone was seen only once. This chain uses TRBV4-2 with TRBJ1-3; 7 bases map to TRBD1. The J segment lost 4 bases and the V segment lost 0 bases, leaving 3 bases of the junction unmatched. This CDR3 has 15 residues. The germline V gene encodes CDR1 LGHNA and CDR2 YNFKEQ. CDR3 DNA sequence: TGTGCCAGCAGCCAAGATACAGGGGACGGAAACACCATATATTTT. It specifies CASSQDTGDGNTIYF.

The CDR3 DNA is TGTGCCAGCAGCGCCACTACGGGGTCTCAGCCCCAGCATTTT. Its translation is CASSATTGSQPQHF. The chain employs TRBV9 and TRBJ1-5; D is uncertain. CDR3 size: 14 residues. Germline CDR1 is SGDLS and CDR2 is YYNGEE. The V end was cut by 3 bases, the J end by 6 bases, with 13 bases between.

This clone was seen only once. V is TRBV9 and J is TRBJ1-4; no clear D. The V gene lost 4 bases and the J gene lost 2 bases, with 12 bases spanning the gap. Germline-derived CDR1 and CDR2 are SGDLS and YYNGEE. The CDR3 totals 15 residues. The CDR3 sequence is CASSSDTETNEKLFF. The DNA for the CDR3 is TGTGCCAGCAGCTCAGATACGGAGACTAATGAAAAACTGTTTTTT.

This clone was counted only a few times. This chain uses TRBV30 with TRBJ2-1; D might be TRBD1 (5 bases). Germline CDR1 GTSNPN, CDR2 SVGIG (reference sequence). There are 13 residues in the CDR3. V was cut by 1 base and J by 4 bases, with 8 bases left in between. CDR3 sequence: CAWSEGAYNEQFF. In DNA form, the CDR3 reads TGTGCCTGGAGTGAAGGGGCATACAATGAGCAGTTCTTC.

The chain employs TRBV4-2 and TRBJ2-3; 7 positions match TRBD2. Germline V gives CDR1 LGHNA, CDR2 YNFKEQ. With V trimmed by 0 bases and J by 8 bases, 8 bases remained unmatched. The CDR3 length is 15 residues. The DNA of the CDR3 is TGTGCCAGCAGCCAAGAGTTGCCTAGCGGAAGTACGCAGTATTTT. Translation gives CASSQELPSGSTQYF.

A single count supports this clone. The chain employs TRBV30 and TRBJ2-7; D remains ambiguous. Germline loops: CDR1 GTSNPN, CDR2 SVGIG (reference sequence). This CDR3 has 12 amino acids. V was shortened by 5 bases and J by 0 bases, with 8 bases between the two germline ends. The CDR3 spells CAWSGFSYEQYF. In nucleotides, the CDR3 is TGTGCCTGGTCCGGGTTCTCCTACGAGCAGTACTTC.